These 24 T cell receptor beta chains originate from one sample sequenced in a study of T cell responses to AZD1222 COVID-19 vaccine. Using immunoSEQ multiplex PCR, the repertoire was profiled, and TCRdb retains in-frame clones only, with some absent. In the table there are approximately 150,000 clones, more than 70% of which are singletons. Sequencing used peripheral blood, obtained 28 days after the second AZD1222 dose. Receptors originate from an adult who received the AZD1222 COVID-19 vaccine.

The genes are TRBV11-2 and TRBJ1-1, with a weak D call TRBD1 (5 bases). Trimming left V 1 base short and J 2 bases short, with 11 bases between. Germline V lookup: CDR1 SGHAT, CDR2 FQNNGV. The CDR3 spans 15 residues. CDR3 coding DNA: TGTGCCAGCAGCTTAGCAGCCGGGGGAAACACTGAAGCTTTCTTT. Its protein is CASSLAAGGNTEAFF. The full variable domain, with the rest looked up from reference TRBV11-2 and TRBJ1-1, is EAGVAQSPRYKIIEKRQSVAFWCNPISGHATLYWYQQILGQGPKLLIQFQNNGVVDDSQLPKDRFSAERLKGVDSTLKIQPAKLEDSAVYLCASSLAAGGNTEAFFGQGTRLTVV.

The J gene is TRBJ2-7, the V gene TRBV7-6, with D possibly called TRBD1 or TRBD2 (6 bases each). Germline CDR1 SGHVS, CDR2 FNYEAQ. V was shortened by 0 bases and J by 6 bases, with 9 bases between the two germline ends. The CDR3 length is 13 residues. The CDR3: CASSLAGGGEQYF. CDR3 sequence (DNA): TGTGCCAGCAGCTTAGCCGGGGGCGGCGAGCAGTACTTC.

J is TRBJ1-3 and V is TRBV4-3; D is undetermined. This CDR3 spans 15 amino acids. Trimming shortened V by 1 base and J by 0 bases, and 7 bases separated the two germline ends. Germline V gene sequence: CDR1 LGHNA, CDR2 YSLEER. CDR3 coding DNA: TGCGCCAGCAGCCAAGGCCGGGGCTCTGGAAACACCATATATTTT. This translates into CASSQGRGSGNTIYF.

The chain has TRBV4-3 and TRBJ2-7, with D tentatively TRBD1 (5 bases). V was clipped by 4 bases and J by 1 base, with 11 bases between them. CDR3 length: 14 amino acids. CDR1 is LGHNA, CDR2 YSLEER, per germline. The CDR3 sequence is CASSPHRLSYEQYF. Here the CDR3 DNA reads TGCGCCAGCAGCCCGCACAGGCTGTCCTACGAGCAGTACTTC.

The chain combines TRBV2 with TRBJ2-2; no clear D. CDR1 is SNHLY, CDR2 FYNNEI, per germline. The CDR3 runs to 15 residues. V was trimmed by 0 bases and J by 3 bases, leaving 8 bases between them. CDR3 in DNA: TGTGCCAGCAGTGAAGCGACGAGATACACCGGGGAGCTGTTTTTT. It encodes CASSEATRYTGELFF.

The chain joins TRBV10-3 to TRBJ1-5, with 12 bases lining up with TRBD1. J gave up 4 bases and V 3 bases, and 4 bases lay outside the gene matches. This CDR3 spans 16 amino acids. Germline V gene sequence: CDR1 ENHRY, CDR2 SYGVKD. The CDR3, as DNA: TGTGCCATCAGTGACGGGACAGGGGGCGCAAATCAGCCCCAGCATTTT. Translation: CAISDGTGGANQPQHF.

The chain uses TRBV28 and TRBJ1-1; the D gene is possibly TRBD1 (6 bases). V was shortened by 3 bases and J by 5 bases, with 13 bases between the two germline ends. The CDR3 extends over 14 amino acids. Germline values: CDR1 MDHEN, CDR2 SYDVKM. CDR3 nucleotides: TGTGCCAGCAGTTTGCCCAGGGGTGGGACTGAAGCTTTCTTT. This encodes CASSLPRGGTEAFF.

The rearrangement uses TRBV12-3 or TRBV12-4 and TRBJ2-5, with D perhaps TRBD1 or TRBD2 (5 bases each). This CDR3 is 13 amino acids long. Trimming took off 3 bases at V and 3 bases at J, with 8 bases between the two ends. The chain's CDR3 is CASSLRGEETQYF. DNA for the CDR3: TGTGCCAGCAGTTTGAGGGGCGAAGAGACCCAGTACTTC.

The chain has TRBV7-8 and TRBJ2-5, with D perhaps matching TRBD1 or TRBD2 (5 bases each). The CDR3 spans 14 residues. The V gene's germline CDR1 is SGHVS and CDR2 FQNEAQ. Trimming stripped 2 bases from V and 5 bases from J, with 12 bases between. The CDR3, as DNA: TGTGCCAGCAGCTTAATGCAGGGACGGGAGACCCAGTACTTC. Translated: CASSLMQGRETQYF.

This chain uses TRBV11-2 with TRBJ1-1; D is undetermined. Trimming shortened V by 5 bases and J by 3 bases, and 25 bases separated the two germline ends. Germline CDR1 is SGHAT and CDR2 is FQNNGV. This CDR3 is built from 18 residues. The CDR3 reads CASSLRTLGNLRDTEAFF. The CDR3 bases are TGTGCCAGCAGCCTACGGACGTTGGGTAACCTACGGGACACTGAAGCTTTCTTT.

V is TRBV19 and J is TRBJ1-2; D gene uncertain. The CDR3 covers 12 residues. Germline CDR1 is LNHDA and CDR2 is SQIVND (reference sequence). V was shortened by 11 bases and J by 3 bases, with 13 bases between the two germline ends. The CDR3 sequence is CAASGVDYGYTF. The CDR3 coding sequence is TGTGCCGCCTCCGGGGTTGACTATGGCTACACCTTC.

This clone was counted between two and nine times. The V and J genes are TRBV9 and TRBJ2-1; 11 bases fit TRBD2. J lost 7 bases, V lost 2 bases, and 5 bases had no gene match. The CDR3 extends over 15 amino acids. Germline-derived CDR1 and CDR2 are SGDLS and YYNGEE. The CDR3 region has the DNA TGTGCCAGCAGCGTTACTAGCGGGGGTATTAATGAGCAGTTCTTC. Amino acid sequence: CASSVTSGGINEQFF.

This clone is a singleton in its sample. The CDR3 spells CASSLSSGGETQYF. The DNA for the CDR3 is TGTGCCAGCAGTTTATCGTCCGGGGGCGAGACCCAGTACTTC. The chain recombines TRBV27 with TRBJ2-5; D tentatively fits TRBD1 or TRBD2 (6 bases each). The V gene lost 0 bases and the J gene lost 5 bases, with 10 bases spanning the gap. The CDR3 is made up of 14 amino acids. Germline V gene lookup returns CDR1 MNHEY and CDR2 SMNVEV (reference sequence).

This chain links TRBV30 with TRBJ2-7; 8 bases align to TRBD1. The germline V gene has CDR1 GTSNPN and CDR2 SVGIG (reference sequence). The CDR3 covers 11 residues. Unmatched junction bases numbered 6, after V lost 5 bases and J lost 9 bases. CDR3: CAWSGGAGQYF. As DNA, the CDR3 is TGTGCCTGGTCAGGGGGCGCAGGGCAGTACTTC.

The chain joins TRBV28 to TRBJ1-2, with D maybe TRBD1 (6 bases). Looked up from germline, CDR1 is MDHEN and CDR2 is SYDVKM. The CDR3 covers 13 residues. V lost 2 bases to trimming and J lost 8 bases, with 12 bases between them. Here the CDR3 reads CASSLGGAQGYTF. The CDR3 bases are TGTGCCAGCAGTTTAGGGGGGGCGCAGGGCTACACCTTC.

With respect to this clone: Other DNA sequences from this sample encode an identical CDR3 as well. J is TRBJ1-4 and V is TRBV25-1; 7 nucleotides line up with TRBD1. V gave up 3 bases and J gave up 3 bases; unmatched junction bases: 4. The CDR3 loop spans 15 amino acids. In germline, CDR1 is MGHDK, CDR2 SYGVNS. The CDR3 coding sequence is TGTGCCAGCAGTGATGAGGGGGCCGCTAATGAAAAACTGTTTTTT. It encodes CASSDEGAANEKLFF.

The chain has TRBV18 and TRBJ2-1; D possibly corresponds to TRBD1 (5 bases). CDR1 and CDR2 (germline): KGHSH, LQKENI. The CDR3 spans 11 residues. V gave up 5 bases and J gave up 9 bases, with 8 bases separating them. The DNA of the CDR3 is TGTGCCAGCTCATACCAGGGTGAGCAGTTCTTC. Its protein is CASSYQGEQFF.

The rearrangement joins TRBV4-1 to TRBJ2-1; the D is unclear. From germline, CDR1 is MGHRA and CDR2 YSYEKL. The V gene lost 0 bases and the J gene lost 6 bases, with 12 bases spanning the gap. The CDR3 covers 15 residues. This CDR3 reads CASSQDYSRFNEQFF. The DNA for the CDR3 is TGCGCCAGCAGCCAAGATTATTCTAGATTCAATGAGCAGTTCTTC.

This clone was seen a few times. This chain links TRBV3-1 (or the pseudogene TRBV3-2) with TRBJ2-1, with 7 bases that match TRBD2. The V gene's germline CDR1 is LGHDT and CDR2 YNNKEL (reference sequence). The junction had 9 bases not matched to a gene; V was cut back by 0 bases and J by 7 bases. This CDR3 comprises 16 residues. The CDR3 nucleotides are TGTGCCAGCAGCCAAGATCCAGGGCTAGCGGAGAATGAGCAGTTCTTC. This encodes CASSQDPGLAENEQFF.

The rearrangement joins TRBV24-1 to TRBJ1-1; D remains unclear. V lost 4 bases and J lost 8, with 10 bases in between. The CDR3 totals 12 residues. The germline CDR1 and CDR2 sequences are KGHDR and SFDVKD. The CDR3 reads CATSERGREAFF. The CDR3 DNA reads TGTGCCACCAGTGAACGTGGAAGGGAAGCTTTCTTT.

The chain links TRBV18 to TRBJ2-5; D could derive from TRBD1 or TRBD2 (5 bases each). CDR1 is KGHSH and CDR2 is LQKENI in the germline V gene. The CDR3 totals 16 residues. V lost 4 bases and J lost 0, with 15 bases in between. The CDR3 protein is CASSRTPGPYQETQYF. The CDR3 DNA reads as TGTGCCAGCTCACGCACACCGGGACCCTACCAAGAGACCCAGTACTTC.

V gene TRBV4-2 combines with J gene TRBJ2-1, with 13 bases matching TRBD2. Germline CDR1 is LGHNA and CDR2 is YNFKEQ. Unmatched junction bases numbered 6, after V lost 3 bases and J lost 7 bases. CDR3 size: 16 residues. The CDR3 DNA is TGTGCCAGCAGCCAGTGGACTAGCGGGAGTAAGAATGAGCAGTTCTTC. Protein product: CASSQWTSGSKNEQFF.

The V call is TRBV27, the J call TRBJ2-1; no clear D. Germline V gives CDR1 MNHEY, CDR2 SMNVEV (reference sequence). This CDR3 region has 13 residues. With 0 bases removed from V and 5 bases from J, the gap between germline ends came to 5 bases. The CDR3 loop is CASSLSINNEQFF. Written as DNA, the CDR3 is TGTGCCAGCAGTTTATCAATCAACAATGAGCAGTTCTTC.

The chain employs TRBV5-8 and TRBJ1-3; D uncertain. The CDR3 covers 14 residues. From germline, CDR1 is SGHTS and CDR2 YDEGEE. Trimming took off 4 bases at V and 0 bases at J, with 8 bases between the two ends. The CDR3 spells CASSASFSGNTIYF. The CDR3, as DNA: TGTGCCAGCAGCGCCTCTTTCTCTGGAAACACCATATATTTT.